The 16 T cell receptor beta chains listed next were all sequenced from one sample in a study of shared clonotypes between healthy human individuals. Profiled with immunoSEQ multiplex PCR; TCRdb holds only in-frame clones, not every one. The sample yields about 2.2 million clones, about 93% seen once. CD45RO-negative cells were positively selected for CCR7, leaving out terminally differentiated effector memory CD45RA+ cells. The specimen sequenced was naive CD8+ T cells from PBMCs. These receptors were obtained from a man aged 18 to 30 in good health. Some clones in this sample may be carry-over from other donors' samples.

The genes are TRBV27 and TRBJ1-1; 8 nucleotides agree with TRBD1. Germline CDR1 is MNHEY and CDR2 is SMNVEV (reference sequence). V was clipped by 6 bases and J by 2 bases; unmatched bases: 5. The length of the CDR3 is 14 residues. For the CDR3, the DNA is TGTGCCAGCAGCCACGGACAGGGAAACACTGAAGCTTTCTTT. Translating it yields CASSHGQGNTEAFF.

This clone was seen once. Other DNA sequences in this sample translate to the same CDR3. The chain joins TRBV18 to TRBJ2-5; D not certain. The germline CDR1 and CDR2 sequences are KGHSH and LQKENI. Trimming left V 3 bases short and J 3 bases short, with 8 bases between. The CDR3 sequence is 13 residues long. CDR3 loop: CASSPSREETQYF. CDR3 DNA sequence: TGTGCCAGCTCACCGTCCAGAGAAGAGACCCAGTACTTC.

As regards this clone: This sample includes further DNA sequences coding for the same CDR3. CDR3 in amino acids: CASSRDREGTEAFF. The CDR3 region has the DNA TGTGCCAGCAGCAGAGACAGGGAGGGCACTGAAGCTTTCTTT. V and J are TRBV28 and TRBJ1-1; 7 nucleotides line up with TRBD1. The CDR3 loop spans 14 amino acids. J was trimmed by 4 bases and V by 6 bases; bases with no gene match: 8. Germline CDR1 MDHEN, CDR2 SYDVKM.

The gene calls are TRBV29-1 and TRBJ2-5; TRBD2 matches 9 bases. Germline CDR1 reads SQVTM; CDR2 reads ANQGSEA. CDR3 length equals 14 residues. V was pared by 3 bases and J by 1 base, with 3 bases of the junction left unmatched. The CDR3 bases are TGCAGCGTTGAGGCGGGAGGGGGCCAAGAGACCCAGTACTTC. This codes for CSVEAGGGQETQYF.

V and J are TRBV27 and TRBJ2-7; D is undetermined. Germline lookup yields CDR1 MNHEY and CDR2 SMNVEV (reference sequence). The CDR3 loop spans 15 amino acids. V gave up 2 bases and J gave up 3 bases, with 14 bases separating them. CDR3 region: CASSLSGYGRYEQYF. In DNA form, the CDR3 reads TGTGCCAGCAGTTTAAGTGGTTACGGTCGCTACGAGCAGTACTTC.

This clone turned up a few times. Additional DNA sequences in this sample encode the identical CDR3. The chain uses TRBV7-9 and TRBJ1-1; D perhaps matches TRBD1 (6 bases). V lost 1 base and J lost 1, with 7 bases in between. The CDR3 has 14 amino acids. Per the germline V gene, CDR1 is SEHNR and CDR2 is FQNEAQ (reference sequence). For the CDR3, the DNA is TGTGCCAGCAGCTTAGGGACAGCGAACACTGAAGCTTTCTTT. This codes for CASSLGTANTEAFF.

In regard to this clone: Other DNA sequences within the sample encode an identical CDR3. The chain employs TRBV28 and TRBJ1-5; unclear D gene. Germline values: CDR1 MDHEN, CDR2 SYDVKM. V was shortened by 1 base and J by 4 bases, with 8 bases between the two germline ends. The CDR3 consists of 14 residues. CDR3 sequence (DNA): TGTGCCAGCAGTTTATATTCTCGGAATCAGCCCCAGCATTTT. It codes for CASSLYSRNQPQHF. The variable domain in full, completed from reference TRBV28 and TRBJ1-5, reads DVKVTQSSRYLVKRTGEKVFLECVQDMDHENMFWYRQDPGLGLRLIYFSYDVKMKEKGDIPEGYSVSREKKERFSLILESASTNQTSMYLCASSLYSRNQPQHFGDGTRLSIL.

The gene calls are TRBV7-2 and TRBJ2-1, with a tentative D call TRBD2 (6 bases). Trimming removed 5 bases at V and 0 bases at J, with 11 bases between. The V gene's germline CDR1 is SGHTA and CDR2 FQGNSA. The CDR3 length is 15 residues. The CDR3 spells CASSPYGSSYNEQFF. The CDR3 region has the DNA TGTGCCAGCAGCCCCTACGGGAGCTCCTACAATGAGCAGTTCTTC.

V and J are TRBV10-2 and TRBJ1-5; unclear D gene. The CDR3 totals 14 residues. Deletions cut 1 base from V and 6 bases from J, with 10 bases between. Germline V lookup: CDR1 WSHSY, CDR2 SAAADI. The CDR3 DNA sequence: TGCGCCAGCAGTGAGTTCGGTCGTGGTCAGCCCCAGCATTTT. Encoded protein: CASSEFGRGQPQHF.

With respect to this clone: The same CDR3 is also encoded by other DNA sequences in this sample. The V and J genes are TRBV19 and TRBJ2-1, with D unclear. V was pared by 1 base and J by 6 bases, with 7 bases between. Germline assignment: CDR1 LNHDA and CDR2 SQIVND (reference sequence). The CDR3 totals 13 residues. The CDR3 loop reads CASSIGPGNEQFF. CDR3 sequence (DNA): TGTGCCAGTAGTATAGGACCGGGCAATGAGCAGTTCTTC.

The chain uses TRBV28 and TRBJ1-4; D remains ambiguous. Germline V lookup: CDR1 MDHEN, CDR2 SYDVKM. This CDR3 is 16 amino acids long. Trimming cost V 2 bases and J 0 bases, with 10 bases left between them. The CDR3 loop reads CASSLEGEATNEKLFF. CDR3 bases: TGTGCCAGCAGTTTAGAGGGAGAAGCAACTAATGAAAAACTGTTTTTT.

The genes are TRBV27 and TRBJ2-1, with a possible D match to TRBD2 (5 bases). CDR1 is MNHEY, CDR2 SMNVEV, per germline (reference sequence). The CDR3 runs to 13 residues. Trimming took off 5 bases at V and 5 bases at J, with 10 bases between the two ends. In nucleotides, the CDR3 is TGTGCCAGCAGTGACCGGGGAGACAATGAGCAGTTCTTC. It translates to CASSDRGDNEQFF.

The chain combines TRBV11-2 with TRBJ1-5; weak D call: TRBD1 (6 bases). From germline, CDR1 is SGHAT and CDR2 FQNNGV. With 3 bases removed from V and 0 bases from J, the gap between germline ends came to 9 bases. The CDR3 has 15 residues. DNA of the CDR3: TGTGCCAGCAGCTTCGGGGGCGATAGCAATCAGCCCCAGCATTTT. Amino acid sequence: CASSFGGDSNQPQHF.

V is TRBV7-6 and J is TRBJ1-5; D gene uncertain. This CDR3 is 15 amino acids long. Trimming cost V 1 base and J 7 bases, with 14 bases left between them. CDR1 is SGHVS and CDR2 is FNYEAQ in the germline V gene. The CDR3 DNA sequence: TGTGCCAGCAGCTTAGTTGCGGGAGGGTCCCAGCCCCAGCATTTT. Amino acid sequence: CASSLVAGGSQPQHF.

The gene calls are TRBV7-8 and TRBJ1-2; tentatively, D is TRBD1 (5 bases). Trimming left V 4 bases short and J 6 bases short, with 15 bases between. This CDR3 comprises 14 residues. Germline assignment: CDR1 SGHVS and CDR2 FQNEAQ. The CDR3 nucleotides read TGTGCCAGCAGCTCTCCGTGGGGACGCGATGGCTACACCTTC. Translation gives CASSSPWGRDGYTF.

V is TRBV27 and J is TRBJ2-7, with 12 bases matching TRBD1. CDR3 length: 17 residues. With V trimmed by 5 bases and J by 3 bases, 11 bases remained unmatched. Germline V gene data show CDR1 as MNHEY and CDR2 as SMNVEV (reference sequence). The DNA of the CDR3 is TGTGCCAGCAGTCCCGGCCCGGGACAGGGGGCCGTCTACGAGCAGTACTTC. Translated: CASSPGPGQGAVYEQYF.